Sequencing of this T cell receptor beta chain was carried out in a study of cytomegalovirus exposure and HLA in healthy donors. Turning to the study itself: HLA-typed donors were the source of roughly 80 million unique TCRs held in an early data release. Findings of the study overall: In a later analysis, at a false discovery rate of 0.05, over 15,000 TCR beta sequences were associated with HLA alleles. Later analysis reportedly placed an Asian-associated ancestry cluster below the roughly 600-donor mean in N-insertions.

Remarks on this clone: Its antigen is unknown.

It was with 60 Vbeta and 13 Jbeta primers that the PCR ran. Measured with immunoSEQ multiplex PCR; TCRdb has only the in-frame clones, and not every one. This sample has 200,000 or so clones, with about 84% found just once. The sample was PBMCs. The TCR originated in a man in his fifties in good health and CMV-seronegative.

The chain's CDR3 is CASSPFGQGGTEAFF. DNA of the CDR3: TGTGCCAGCTCACCATTCGGCCAGGGAGGGACTGAAGCTTTCTTT. This chain connects TRBV18 to TRBJ1-1, with TRBD1 as a possible D gene (5 bases). Germline loops: CDR1 KGHSH, CDR2 LQKENI. The CDR3 totals 15 residues. The V gene lost 2 bases and the J gene lost 5 bases, with 15 bases spanning the gap.